The rows below give T cell receptor beta chains drawn from one sample of a study of a mutant IDH1 vaccine in newly diagnosed glioma. For these receptors, no antigen is known. Profiled with immunoSEQ multiplex PCR; TCRdb holds only in-frame clones, not every one. This table has around 70,000 clones, 84% appearing once. The sample in question was PBMCs, obtained from a glioma patient whose treatment included an IDH1 peptide vaccine. These receptors all come from a man in his late teens or twenties with glioma. Each CDR3 is given with its conserved first and last residue. D genes are given only for firm matches. The size field is filled for only some rows; it gives once, few, many or a size class.

CDR3nt | CDR3aa | j_gene | abundance | d_gene | v_gene
TGTGCCAGCAGCTTCACGGGATCCACTGAAGCTTTCTTT | CASSFTGSTEAFF | TRBJ1-1 | . | . | TRBV5-5
TGTGCCAGCAGCCGTACCGGTGGCGGGGGGAACACCGGGGAGCTGTTTTTT | CASSRTGGGGNTGELFF | TRBJ2-2 | . | TRBD2 | TRBV7-9
TGTGCCAGCAGCTTAGAGGGTCTCTACGACACCGGGGAGCTGTTTTTT | CASSLEGLYDTGELFF | TRBJ2-2 | . | . | TRBV7-9
TGTGCCTGGAGTTTCGGCGTTATGAACACTGAAGCTTTCTTT | CAWSFGVMNTEAFF | TRBJ1-1 | few | . | TRBV30
TGTGCCAGCCGTTCTCCCCTACACGCCACTGAAGCTTTCTTT | CASRSPLHATEAFF | TRBJ1-1 | . | . | TRBV2
TGTGCCATCAGTGACCAGGGTGCTAGCTCCTACAATGAGCAGTTCTTC | CAISDQGASSYNEQFF | TRBJ2-1 | . | . | TRBV10-3
TGCAGCTCCTGTATGGGGGGCGTTTGCACTGAAGCTTTCTTT | CSSCMGGVCTEAFF | TRBJ1-1 | . | . | TRBV29-1
TGCGCCAGCAGCTTGGCCGGCCCCCCTGAGAGGGGCTACACCTTC | CASSLAGPPERGYTF | TRBJ1-2 | . | . | TRBV5-1
TGTGCCAGCAGCGTAGAAGGTGCAGATACGCAGTATTTT | CASSVEGADTQYF | TRBJ2-3 | . | . | TRBV9
TGTGCCAGCAGCTTAGGGGCCCTGGGGACCGGGGAGCTGTTTTTT | CASSLGALGTGELFF | TRBJ2-2 | . | . | TRBV7-3
TGTGCCAGCAGTTATAAGGGGATATTGAACGAGCAGTACTTC | CASSYKGILNEQYF | TRBJ2-7 | . | . | TRBV6-5
TGTGCCAGCAGTTTGCAGGGCCCCGATACGCAGTATTTT | CASSLQGPDTQYF | TRBJ2-3 | . | . | TRBV28
TGTGCCAGCTCACCGACAGGGCTTGATCAGCCCCAGCATTTT | CASSPTGLDQPQHF | TRBJ1-5 | . | TRBD1 | TRBV18
TGTGCCAGCGGGGAAGGCTATAATTCACCCCTCCACTTT | CASGEGYNSPLHF | TRBJ1-6 | . | . | TRBV27
TGCGCCAGCAGTTTTCTACCCGGACAGGGGCCTTATACTAGCAATCAGCCCCAGCATTTT | CASSFLPGQGPYTSNQPQHF | TRBJ1-5 | . | TRBD1 | TRBV10-1
TGTGCCGTAACTGTATCGACCTCGGCGGTGAGGGTGTATAATTCACCCCTCCACTTT | CAVTVSTSAVRVYNSPLHF | TRBJ1-6 | once | . | TRBV30
TGTGCCAGCAGCCTTGACATGACCCAGTACTTC | CASSLDMTQYF | TRBJ2-5 | . | . | TRBV5-8
TGTGCCAGCAGAGCGGGAAAACCCACCGGGGAGCTGTTTTTT | CASRAGKPTGELFF | TRBJ2-2 | . | TRBD2 | TRBV6-5
TGCAGCGTCAATAGCAGGGGTACTGAAGCTTTCTTT | CSVNSRGTEAFF | TRBJ1-1 | few | . | TRBV29-1
TGTGCCAGCAGTGACACCGGGACAGGGGCCTACGAGCAGTACTTC | CASSDTGTGAYEQYF | TRBJ2-7 | . | TRBD1 | TRBV6-1
TGTGCCAGCAGTATCCCCCCCGGTCGTGAAGCTTTCTTT | CASSIPPGREAFF | TRBJ1-1 | few | . | TRBV28
TGTGCCAGCACCCACCAGCGGGGTCACACCGGGGAGCTGTTTTTT | CASTHQRGHTGELFF | TRBJ2-2 | . | TRBD2 | TRBV2
TGTGCCAGCAGTGAAAAGACCCCAGAATGGCCATATAATGAAAAACTGTTTTTT | CASSEKTPEWPYNEKLFF | TRBJ1-4 | . | . | TRBV6-1
TGTGCCAGCACCCTGGGACAGGACCTTTGGAATCAGCCCCAGCATTTT | CASTLGQDLWNQPQHF | TRBJ1-5 | . | TRBD1 | TRBV28
TGCGCCAGCAGCCGAGGGACTAGCGGGGGAGACAATGAGCAGTTCTTC | CASSRGTSGGDNEQFF | TRBJ2-1 | once | TRBD2 | TRBV4-1
TGTGCCTGGAGTGTACCGACAGGGGGCTTGAGCGGCTACACCTTC | CAWSVPTGGLSGYTF | TRBJ1-2 | few | TRBD1 | TRBV30
TGCGCCAGCAGCTTGGCCGGGACAGGGGGCCACGAGCAGTACTTC | CASSLAGTGGHEQYF | TRBJ2-7 | . | TRBD1 | TRBV5-1
TGTGCCAGCAGCTTGGCGCGGGATGAGGGAGATACGCAGTATTTT | CASSLARDEGDTQYF | TRBJ2-3 | . | . | TRBV5-6
TGTGCCAGCAGCTTAACCTGGAGGGCTGCAGATACGCAGTATTTT | CASSLTWRAADTQYF | TRBJ2-3 | . | . | TRBV7-8
TGTGCCAGCAGCTTAAAGGGCCTCCCTCCAAGTGGCTACACCTTC | CASSLKGLPPSGYTF | TRBJ1-2 | once | . | TRBV7-6
TGTGCCAGCAGTCATACTACCCCATCCTACAATGAGCAGTTCTTC | CASSHTTPSYNEQFF | TRBJ2-1 | . | . | TRBV28
TGTGCCAGCAGCCCTGGGATCGGAGGGGGCTCTTCCAATGAGCAGTTCTTC | CASSPGIGGGSSNEQFF | TRBJ2-1 | . | . | TRBV5-6
TGTGCCAGCAGAGATAGGCTCTTC | CASRDRLF | TRBJ1-2 | few | . | TRBV9
TGTGCCAGCAGCTTTAACTACGGCTACGAGCAGTACTTC | CASSFNYGYEQYF | TRBJ2-7 | . | . | TRBV7-3
TGTGCCAGCAGCGGTGGGGACAGTGAGGTGTACGAGCAGTACTTC | CASSGGDSEVYEQYF | TRBJ2-7 | . | TRBD1 | TRBV5-6
TGTGCCAGCAGTTTATCCCCCGTAAACGAGCAGTACTTC | CASSLSPVNEQYF | TRBJ2-7 | . | . | TRBV27
TGCAGCGCTGCGCGGGAACAGTACACTGAAGCTTTCTTT | CSAAREQYTEAFF | TRBJ1-1 | . | . | TRBV29-1
TGCAGCGTTAGGGGAAACAGGGGCTATGGCTACACCTTC | CSVRGNRGYGYTF | TRBJ1-2 | . | TRBD1 | TRBV29-1
TGTGCAAAAAGAGGAGGGTGGGGCAATCAGCCCCAGCATTTT | CAKRGGWGNQPQHF | TRBJ1-5 | . | . | TRBV5-3
TGCGCCAGCAGCCCCCTCGGGGCTAGCGGGGGGGTGGAGACCCAGTACTTC | CASSPLGASGGVETQYF | TRBJ2-5 | . | TRBD2 | TRBV5-1
TGTGCCAGCAGCCGGAACAGGGACGGCGATGGCTACACCTTC | CASSRNRDGDGYTF | TRBJ1-2 | . | . | TRBV14
TGTGCCTGGAGTCGGGACCCGAACACTGAAGCTTTCTTT | CAWSRDPNTEAFF | TRBJ1-1 | few | . | TRBV30
TGTGCCAGCAGTTTATTCGAAGGACAAGAGACCCAGTACTTC | CASSLFEGQETQYF | TRBJ2-5 | . | . | TRBV27
TGTGCCAGTAGTGGAAGGACAGGGGTAGGCACTGAAGCTTTCTTT | CASSGRTGVGTEAFF | TRBJ1-1 | few | TRBD1 | TRBV19
TGTGCCAGCAGTGTATTCCGGGACAGGAGCTCCTACGAGCAGTACTTC | CASSVFRDRSSYEQYF | TRBJ2-7 | . | TRBD1 | TRBV2
TGTGCCAGCAGCCAAACCCGGACAGGGCATAACTATGGCTACACCTTC | CASSQTRTGHNYGYTF | TRBJ1-2 | . | TRBD1 | TRBV7-2
TGTGCCAGCAGCCTGACCGACGGAAGCAATCAGCCCCAGCATTTT | CASSLTDGSNQPQHF | TRBJ1-5 | . | . | TRBV7-8
TGTGCCATCAGGGCAGATCTGAACACTGAAGCTTTCTTT | CAIRADLNTEAFF | TRBJ1-1 | . | . | TRBV10-3
TGCAGCGTTGCGCCTAGCGGGGTCAATGAGCAGTTCTTC | CSVAPSGVNEQFF | TRBJ2-1 | . | TRBD2 | TRBV29-1
TGTGCCATACGGGGACTGAATAGCAATCAGCCCCAGCATTTT | CAIRGLNSNQPQHF | TRBJ1-5 | . | . | TRBV6-6
TGTGCCAGCAGTCTGGAGGCAGTTAAATTCTCTGAAGCTTTCTTT | CASSLEAVKFSEAFF | TRBJ1-1 | once | . | TRBV7-8
TGCGCCAGCAGCTTGGATGGGGGCCAGCCCCAGCATTTT | CASSLDGGQPQHF | TRBJ1-5 | . | . | TRBV5-1
TGTGCCAGCGGATGGGGGAGGGAAGCTAACTATGGCTACACCTTC | CASGWGREANYGYTF | TRBJ1-2 | . | . | TRBV2
TGTGCCAGTAGTATAGGTGAACTGCCCCAGCATTTT | CASSIGELPQHF | TRBJ1-5 | . | . | TRBV19
TGTGCCAGCAGCTTAACTACGAACACTGAAGCTTTCTTT | CASSLTTNTEAFF | TRBJ1-1 | . | . | TRBV7-2
TGCAGCGTTGACCCTCCCGGGACGGCCGCCACCATTGAAGCTTTCTTT | CSVDPPGTAATIEAFF | TRBJ1-1 | few | . | TRBV29-1
TGTGCCAGTACCGATAGAGGTAGTGGGGGGGAAAAACTGTTTTTT | CASTDRGSGGEKLFF | TRBJ1-4 | . | . | TRBV19
TGTGCCAGCAGCCCCTCCGGGACCTGGAATGAAAAACTGTTTTTT | CASSPSGTWNEKLFF | TRBJ1-4 | . | . | TRBV9
TGTGCCAGCAGCTTGTGGGGACACACCTACGAGCAGTACTTC | CASSLWGHTYEQYF | TRBJ2-7 | . | . | TRBV5-8